This TCR beta chain was documented in a study of shared clonotypes between healthy human individuals. CD45RO negativity and positive selection for CCR7 defined naive CD8 cells, a population that excluded terminally differentiated effector memory CD45RA+ cells. Trimming left V 2 bases short and J 3 bases short, with 12 bases between. The CDR3 is made up of 15 amino acids. Per the germline V gene, CDR1 is SEHNR and CDR2 is FQNEAQ (reference sequence). Profiling relied on immunoSEQ multiplex PCR, and the TCRdb table lists in-frame clones only, not all of them. The sample gives about 590,000 clones, less than 97% of which show up once; 0.11% is in the top ten.

The receptor was derived from a woman aged 25 to 39 in good health. The chain employs TRBV7-9 and TRBJ2-3; D is ambiguous. The material sequenced was naive CD8+ T cells sorted from blood. The CDR3 here is CASSLTRTDTDTQYF. The CDR3 nucleotides read TGTGCCAGCAGCTTAACCAGAACAGATACAGATACGCAGTATTTT.